Below are 20 T cell receptor beta chains sequenced from a single sample in a study of T cells after yellow fever vaccination. One entry per CDR3 protein, called by TCRdb with MiXCR from the 5' RACE reads. The sample holds around 530,000 distinct CDR3 sequences, less than 20% seen once. Sequenced here: PBMCs, sampled less than 6 days after the first yellow fever vaccination. Every receptor here comes from a man between 18 and 29 years old who received the YFV17D yellow fever vaccine.

This clonotype was observed a handful of times. The rearrangement links TRBV29-1 to TRBJ1-2; D is perhaps TRBD1 (5 bases). V was shortened by 6 bases and J by 5 bases, with 16 bases between the two germline ends. The CDR3 spans 13 residues. Germline V lookup: CDR1 SQVTM, CDR2 ANQGSEA. CDR3: CSVHLRDLYGYTF. The DNA of the CDR3 is TGCAGCGTACACCTCCGGGACCTATATGGCTACACCTTC.

This clonotype was counted only a few times. The V gene is TRBV4-3, the J gene TRBJ1-5; D gene uncertain. Germline V gives CDR1 LGHNA, CDR2 YSLEER. The CDR3 is made up of 16 amino acids. Trimming pared 0 bases from V and 0 bases from J, leaving 9 bases between. The CDR3 spells CASSQDMSYSNQPQHF. The CDR3 region has the DNA TGCGCCAGCAGCCAAGATATGAGCTATAGCAATCAGCCCCAGCATTTT.

This clonotype appeared a few times. The chain combines TRBV4-3 with TRBJ1-6; D perhaps matches TRBD1 (5 bases). Germline CDR1 reads LGHNA; CDR2 reads YSLEER. V was pared by 4 bases and J by 8 bases, with 15 bases between. The CDR3 covers 15 residues. CDR3 protein: CASSPTGGRDSPLHF. Written as DNA, the CDR3 is TGCGCCAGCAGCCCTACCGGGGGGAGGGATTCACCCCTCCACTTT.

This clonotype has a handful of counts. Here the CDR3 reads CASSYRQGGQYF. The CDR3 DNA follows: TGTGCCAGCAGTTACCGACAGGGAGGGCAGTACTTC. The chain links TRBV6-2 or TRBV6-3 to TRBJ2-7; a possible D gene is TRBD1 (7 bases). Looked up from germline, CDR1 is MNHEY and CDR2 is SVGEGT. The CDR3 is 12 residues long. Trimming took 2 bases from V and 9 from J, leaving 11 bases between them.

The rearrangement links TRBV12-5 to TRBJ2-3; a weak D match, TRBD2 (6 bases). The CDR3 covers 15 residues. Trimming stripped 7 bases from V and 1 base from J, with 15 bases between. Germline CDR1 is LGHNT and CDR2 is FRNRAP. CDR3 DNA sequence: TGTGCTAGTGAATGGAGGGCCGGGCGCACAGATACGCAGTATTTT. As protein: CASEWRAGRTDTQYF.

The chain has TRBV9 and TRBJ1-1; 9 bases are a match to TRBD1. The length of the CDR3 is 13 residues. Germline trimming cut 2 bases from V and 6 bases from J; bases unmatched to any gene: 2. Germline lookup yields CDR1 SGDLS and CDR2 YYNGEE. The CDR3 is CASSVGQGPEAFF. The CDR3 DNA reads TGTGCCAGCAGCGTGGGACAGGGCCCTGAAGCTTTCTTT.

A few counts support this clonotype. The V call is TRBV19, the J call TRBJ2-6; tentative D call: TRBD1 (5 bases). Germline CDR1 LNHDA, CDR2 SQIVND (reference sequence). Trimming stripped 6 bases from V and 4 bases from J, with 13 bases between. The length of the CDR3 is 15 residues. Here the CDR3 reads CASSPTATGANVLTF. The CDR3 DNA reads TGTGCCAGTAGCCCGACAGCTACAGGGGCCAACGTCCTGACTTTC.

This clonotype appeared a few times. This rearrangement joins TRBV4-1 to TRBJ2-2; D is unclear. The CDR3 has 14 amino acids. From germline, CDR1 is MGHRA and CDR2 YSYEKL. The V gene lost 8 bases and the J gene lost 0 bases, with 10 bases spanning the gap. The CDR3 nucleotides are TGCGCCAGCGGCATTCTTACGAACACCGGGGAGCTGTTTTTT. Translated: CASGILTNTGELFF.

A few counts support this clonotype. The rearrangement joins TRBV5-1 to TRBJ1-1; 9 nucleotides agree with TRBD1. The germline V gene encodes CDR1 SGHRS and CDR2 YFSETQ. The CDR3 contains 16 residues. V was pared by 3 bases and J by 2 bases, with 8 bases of the junction left unmatched. This CDR3 reads CASSYETGGVNTEAFF. The CDR3 DNA follows: TGCGCCAGCAGCTATGAAACAGGGGGCGTAAACACTGAAGCTTTCTTT.

This clonotype was seen repeatedly, ten times or more. The chain joins TRBV7-2 to TRBJ1-2, with a tentative D call TRBD1 (5 bases). Trimming cost V 1 base and J 5 bases, with 5 bases left between them. The length of the CDR3 is 12 residues. The V gene's germline CDR1 is SGHTA and CDR2 FQGNSA. The CDR3 here is CASSLGGYGYTF. The DNA for the CDR3 is TGTGCCAGCAGCTTAGGGGGGTATGGCTACACCTTC.

The chain joins TRBV4-1 to TRBJ2-7; D unresolved. In germline, CDR1 is MGHRA, CDR2 YSYEKL. This CDR3 has 14 amino acids. V was clipped by 3 bases and J by 9 bases, with 18 bases between them. The CDR3: CASSQHIQRTAQYF. CDR3 nucleotides: TGCGCCAGCAGCCAGCACATCCAGAGGACGGCGCAGTACTTC.

This clonotype occurred a few times. The rearrangement uses TRBV4-1 and TRBJ2-5, with D possibly being TRBD2 (5 bases). The CDR3 length is 18 residues. The ends were cut back, 0 bases at V and 5 bases at J, with 22 bases in the middle. Germline CDR1 MGHRA, CDR2 YSYEKL. The CDR3 DNA is TGCGCCAGCAGCCAAGAAAGAGGCCGGCTTTTTAGGAGGGAGACCCAGTACTTC. It yields the protein CASSQERGRLFRRETQYF.

This clonotype has more than one count but fewer than ten. This sequence joins TRBV7-9 and TRBJ1-2, with a tentative D call TRBD1 (5 bases). Germline V lookup: CDR1 SEHNR, CDR2 FQNEAQ (reference sequence). CDR3 size: 14 residues. Trimming shortened V by 4 bases and J by 3 bases, and 12 bases separated the two germline ends. In nucleotides, the CDR3 is TGTGCCAGCAGCTACCGGGGGGTCGACTATGGCTACACCTTC. Amino acids: CASSYRGVDYGYTF.

V usage is TRBV5-1 and J usage is TRBJ1-1, with 7 positions matching TRBD1. CDR1 and CDR2 from the germline V gene are SGHRS and YFSETQ. The CDR3 is 14 residues long. J was trimmed by 3 bases and V by 4 bases; bases with no gene match: 6. CDR3 coding DNA: TGCGCCAGCAGCCCCGGGACAGCCCACACTGAAGCTTTCTTT. Amino acids: CASSPGTAHTEAFF.

This clonotype was seen a few times. CDR3 protein: CSARERQEGYEQYV. DNA of the CDR3: TGCAGTGCTAGAGAGAGGCAGGAGGGGTACGAGCAGTACGTC. The chain uses TRBV20-1 and TRBJ2-7, with D maybe TRBD2 (6 bases). Germline V gene sequence: CDR1 DFQATT, CDR2 SNEGSKA (reference sequence). V lost 0 bases and J 4 bases, leaving 13 bases between the germline ends. The CDR3 loop spans 14 amino acids.

This clonotype was counted ten times or more. The genes are TRBV28 and TRBJ1-2; a weak D match, TRBD1 (6 bases). Germline V gene sequence: CDR1 MDHEN, CDR2 SYDVKM. Trimming took 4 bases from V and 5 from J, leaving 14 bases between them. This CDR3 has 14 amino acids. CDR3 coding DNA: TGTGCCAGCAGTTCGGGGGGCAGAACTTATGGCTACACCTTC. Translating it yields CASSSGGRTYGYTF.

The V gene is TRBV4-3, the J gene TRBJ2-1; TRBD1 might be the D (5 bases). Germline V gene data show CDR1 as LGHNA and CDR2 as YSLEER. Trimming left V 8 bases short and J 0 bases short, with 8 bases between. The CDR3 is 13 residues long. The CDR3 loop reads CASGANSYNEQFF. Here the CDR3 DNA reads TGCGCCAGCGGGGCTAACTCCTACAATGAGCAGTTCTTC.

This chain connects TRBV20-1 to TRBJ2-1, with D possibly being TRBD2 (6 bases). V was shortened by 3 bases and J by 3 bases, with 15 bases between the two germline ends. The CDR3 loop spans 15 amino acids. The germline V gene has CDR1 DFQATT and CDR2 SNEGSKA (reference sequence). For the CDR3, the DNA is TGCAGTGCTAGGGCCCTAGCGTCGTTCTACAATGAGCAGTTCTTC. It specifies CSARALASFYNEQFF.

The chain carries TRBV15 and TRBJ1-1; D not resolved. The CDR3 covers 16 residues. V lost 3 bases, J lost 5 bases, and 19 bases lay in between. Looked up from germline, CDR1 is LNHNV and CDR2 is YYDKDF (reference sequence). Written as DNA, the CDR3 is TGTGCCACCAGCAGTTCTAAATTCCCCACGTTGACTGAAGCTTTCTTT. This gives the protein CATSSSKFPTLTEAFF.

The CDR3 nucleotides read TGTGCCAGCAGTTTATCGGGATGGCGCACAGATACGCAGTATTTT. Translating gives CASSLSGWRTDTQYF. The J gene is TRBJ2-3, the V gene TRBV12-3 or TRBV12-4; a weak D match, TRBD2 (5 bases). CDR3 size: 15 residues. V was trimmed by 2 bases and J by 1 base, leaving 10 bases between them.